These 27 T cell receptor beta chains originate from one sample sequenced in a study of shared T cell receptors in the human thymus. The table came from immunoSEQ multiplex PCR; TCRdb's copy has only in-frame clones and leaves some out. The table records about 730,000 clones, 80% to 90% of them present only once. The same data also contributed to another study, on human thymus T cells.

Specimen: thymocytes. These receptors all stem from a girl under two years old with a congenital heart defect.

The CDR3 region has the DNA TGTGCCAGCAGCTTGGTGTCAGGGGGCCCCTACGAGCAGTACTTC. It yields the protein CASSLVSGGPYEQYF. V is TRBV5-4 and J is TRBJ2-7; 8 nucleotides agree with TRBD1. The length of the CDR3 is 15 residues. J was trimmed by 2 bases and V by 0 bases; bases with no gene match: 4. CDR1 and CDR2 from the germline V gene are SGHNT and YYREEE (reference sequence).

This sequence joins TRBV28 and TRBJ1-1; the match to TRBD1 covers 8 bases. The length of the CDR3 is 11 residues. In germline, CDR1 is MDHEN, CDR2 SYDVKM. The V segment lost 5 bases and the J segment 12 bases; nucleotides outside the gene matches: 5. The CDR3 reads CASSVTGETFF. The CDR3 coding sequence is TGTGCCAGCAGTGTGACAGGGGAGACTTTCTTT.

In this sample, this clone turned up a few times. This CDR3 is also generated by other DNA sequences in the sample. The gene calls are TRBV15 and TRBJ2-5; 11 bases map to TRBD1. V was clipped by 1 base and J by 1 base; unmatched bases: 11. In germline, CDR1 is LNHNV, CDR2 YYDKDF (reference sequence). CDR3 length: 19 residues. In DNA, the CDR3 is TGTGCCACCAGCAGAGGGACAGGGGGCCCGGAAGGACCCCAAGAGACCCAGTACTTC. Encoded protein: CATSRGTGGPEGPQETQYF.

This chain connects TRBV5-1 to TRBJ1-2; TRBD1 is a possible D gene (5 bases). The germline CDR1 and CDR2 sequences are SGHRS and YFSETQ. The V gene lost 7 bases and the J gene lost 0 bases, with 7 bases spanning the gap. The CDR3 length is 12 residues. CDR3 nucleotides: TGCGCCAGCGGGACTCCTAACTATGGCTACACCTTC. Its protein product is CASGTPNYGYTF.

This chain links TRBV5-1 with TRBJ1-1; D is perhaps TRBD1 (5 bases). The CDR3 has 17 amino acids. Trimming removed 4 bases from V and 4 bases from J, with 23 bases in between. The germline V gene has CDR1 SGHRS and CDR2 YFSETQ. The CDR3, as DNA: TGCGCCAGCAGCCAGGGTCCGTGGGCCTCAAGGGTCACTGAAGCTTTCTTT. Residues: CASSQGPWASRVTEAFF. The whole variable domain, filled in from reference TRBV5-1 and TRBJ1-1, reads KAGVTQTPRYLIKTRGQQVTLSCSPISGHRSVSWYQQTPGQGLQFLFEYFSETQRNKGNFPGRFSGRQFSNSRSEMNVSTLELGDSALYLCASSQGPWASRVTEAFFGQGTRLTVV.

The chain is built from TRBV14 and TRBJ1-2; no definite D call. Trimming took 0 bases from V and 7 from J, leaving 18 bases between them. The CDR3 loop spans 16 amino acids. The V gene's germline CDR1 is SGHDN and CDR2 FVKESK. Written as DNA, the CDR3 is TGTGCCAGCAGCCAAGAGTCGGTGTTTGAGTCGGGTGGCTACACCTTC. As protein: CASSQESVFESGGYTF.

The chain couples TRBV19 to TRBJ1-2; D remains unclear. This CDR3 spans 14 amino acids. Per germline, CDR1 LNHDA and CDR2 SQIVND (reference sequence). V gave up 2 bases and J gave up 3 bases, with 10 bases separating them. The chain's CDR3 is CASSIISRDYGYTF. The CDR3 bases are TGTGCCAGTAGTATAATATCGCGGGACTATGGCTACACCTTC.

CDR3 DNA: TGTGCCAGTAGTATACCCTCGAGGGACAAGGGCTACACCTTC. Translated: CASSIPSRDKGYTF. The chain joins TRBV19 to TRBJ1-2; D is possibly TRBD1 (6 bases). The CDR3 sequence is 14 residues long. With 2 bases removed from V and 8 bases from J, the gap between germline ends came to 15 bases. Looked up from germline, CDR1 is LNHDA and CDR2 is SQIVND (reference sequence).

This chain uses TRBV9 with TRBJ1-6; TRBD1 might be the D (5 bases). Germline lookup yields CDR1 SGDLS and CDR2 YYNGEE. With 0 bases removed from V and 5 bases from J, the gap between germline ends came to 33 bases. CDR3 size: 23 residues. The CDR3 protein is CASSVEEMSPDSPQGIDNSPLHF. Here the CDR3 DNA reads TGTGCCAGCAGCGTAGAGGAGATGAGCCCAGACAGCCCCCAGGGCATTGATAATTCACCCCTCCACTTT.

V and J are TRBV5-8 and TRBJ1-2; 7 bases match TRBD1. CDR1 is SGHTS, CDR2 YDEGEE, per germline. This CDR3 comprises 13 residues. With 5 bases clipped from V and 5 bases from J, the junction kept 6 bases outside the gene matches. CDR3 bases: TGTGCCAGCAGATCCGGGACAGTATATGGCTACACCTTC. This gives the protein CASRSGTVYGYTF.

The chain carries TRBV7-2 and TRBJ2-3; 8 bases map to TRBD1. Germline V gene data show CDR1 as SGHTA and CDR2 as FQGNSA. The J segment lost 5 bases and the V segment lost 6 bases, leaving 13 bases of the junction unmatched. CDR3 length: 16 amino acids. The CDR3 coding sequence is TGTGCCAGCAGAGTCCCTGGGGACAGGTATAGAGATACGCAGTATTTT. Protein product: CASRVPGDRYRDTQYF.

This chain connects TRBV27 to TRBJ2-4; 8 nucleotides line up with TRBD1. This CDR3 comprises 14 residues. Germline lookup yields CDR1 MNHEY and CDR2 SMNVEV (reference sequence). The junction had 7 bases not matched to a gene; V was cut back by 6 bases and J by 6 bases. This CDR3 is CASSPGQDRNIQYF. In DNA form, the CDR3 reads TGTGCCAGCAGCCCGGGACAGGATAGAAACATTCAGTACTTC.

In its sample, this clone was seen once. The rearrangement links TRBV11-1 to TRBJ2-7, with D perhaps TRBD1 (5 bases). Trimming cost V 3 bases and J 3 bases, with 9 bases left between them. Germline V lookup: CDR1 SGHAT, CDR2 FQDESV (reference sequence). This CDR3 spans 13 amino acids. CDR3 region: CASSFDDSYEQYF. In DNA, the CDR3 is TGTGCCAGCAGCTTCGACGACAGCTACGAGCAGTACTTC.

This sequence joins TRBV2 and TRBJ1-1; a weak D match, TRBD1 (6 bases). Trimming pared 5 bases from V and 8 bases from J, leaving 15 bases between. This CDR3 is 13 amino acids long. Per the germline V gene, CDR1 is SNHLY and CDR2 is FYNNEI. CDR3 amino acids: CASSPIDRREAFF. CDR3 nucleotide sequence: TGTGCCAGCAGTCCCATCGACAGGAGAGAAGCTTTCTTT.

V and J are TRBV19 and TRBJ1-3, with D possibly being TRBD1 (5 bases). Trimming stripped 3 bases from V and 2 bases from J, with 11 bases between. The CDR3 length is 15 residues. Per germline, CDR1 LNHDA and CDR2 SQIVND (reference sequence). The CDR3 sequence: CASSMRTRAGNTIYF. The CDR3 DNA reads TGTGCCAGTAGTATGAGGACACGAGCTGGAAACACCATATATTTT.

The chain's CDR3 is CASRQNQGANDNQPQHF. The CDR3 DNA reads TGTGCCAGCAGACAAAATCAGGGGGCGAACGACAATCAGCCCCAGCATTTT. V is TRBV28 and J is TRBJ1-5, with 8 bases matching TRBD1. The trim removed 6 bases at V and 3 bases at J, leaving 13 bases unmatched. There are 17 residues in the CDR3. The germline gives CDR1 MDHEN, CDR2 SYDVKM.

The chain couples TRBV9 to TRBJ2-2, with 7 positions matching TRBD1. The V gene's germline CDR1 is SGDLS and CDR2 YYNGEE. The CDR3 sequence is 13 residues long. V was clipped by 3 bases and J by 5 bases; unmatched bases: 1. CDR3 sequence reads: CASSDRGTGELFF. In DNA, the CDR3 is TGTGCCAGCAGCGACAGGGGTACCGGGGAGCTGTTTTTT. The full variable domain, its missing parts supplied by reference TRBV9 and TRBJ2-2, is DSGVTQTPKHLITATGQRVTLRCSPRSGDLSVYWYQQSLDQGLQFLIQYYNGEERAKGNILERFSAQQFPDLHSELNLSSLELGDSALYFCASSDRGTGELFFGEGSRLTVL.

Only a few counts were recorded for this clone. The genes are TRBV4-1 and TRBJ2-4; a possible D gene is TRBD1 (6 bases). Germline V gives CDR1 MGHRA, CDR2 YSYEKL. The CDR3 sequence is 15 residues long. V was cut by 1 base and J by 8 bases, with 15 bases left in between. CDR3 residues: CASSQVTGRKDIQYF. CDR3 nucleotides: TGCGCCAGCAGCCAAGTAACAGGGCGGAAGGACATTCAGTACTTC.

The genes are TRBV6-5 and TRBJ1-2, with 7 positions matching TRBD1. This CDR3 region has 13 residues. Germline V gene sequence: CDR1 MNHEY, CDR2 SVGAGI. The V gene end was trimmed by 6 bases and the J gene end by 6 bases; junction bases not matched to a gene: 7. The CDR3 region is CASSGGTADGYTF. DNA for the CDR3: TGTGCCAGCAGCGGTGGGACAGCCGATGGCTACACCTTC.

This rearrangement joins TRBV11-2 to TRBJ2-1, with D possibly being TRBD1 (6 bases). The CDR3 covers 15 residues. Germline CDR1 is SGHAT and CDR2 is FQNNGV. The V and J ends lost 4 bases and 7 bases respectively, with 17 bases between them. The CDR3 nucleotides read TGTGCCAGCAGCTGCAATGGACAGATTCGTAATGAGCAGTTCTTC. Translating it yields CASSCNGQIRNEQFF.

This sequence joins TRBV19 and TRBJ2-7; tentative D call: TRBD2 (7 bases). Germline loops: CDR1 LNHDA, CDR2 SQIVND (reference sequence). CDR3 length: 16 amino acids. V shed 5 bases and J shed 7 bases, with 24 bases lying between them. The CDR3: CASSSKGGAFLWEQYF. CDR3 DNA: TGTGCCAGTAGTTCGAAGGGGGGGGCCTTTTTGTGGGAGCAGTACTTC.

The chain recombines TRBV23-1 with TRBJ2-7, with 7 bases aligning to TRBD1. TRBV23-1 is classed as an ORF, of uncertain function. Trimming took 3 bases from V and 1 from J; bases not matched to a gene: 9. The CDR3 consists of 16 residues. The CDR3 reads CASSHQGQVGSYEQYF. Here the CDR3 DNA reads TGCGCCAGCAGTCATCAAGGACAGGTAGGATCCTACGAGCAGTACTTC.

CDR3 bases: TGTGCCAGCAGTCCCTCAGGACAGGGTGGACAGCCCCAGCATTTT. This encodes CASSPSGQGGQPQHF. The chain couples TRBV6-5 to TRBJ1-5, with 8 bases aligning to TRBD1. The CDR3 runs to 15 residues. Germline V gene data show CDR1 as MNHEY and CDR2 as SVGAGI. V shed 5 bases, J shed 7 bases, and the junction held 10 bases outside the gene matches.

As DNA, the CDR3 is TGCGCCAGCAGTCGTGCGGGGGGGCTTTACAATGAGCAGTTCTTC. Its translation is CASSRAGGLYNEQFF. The chain links TRBV5-1 to TRBJ2-1, with 9 bases lining up with TRBD2. CDR3 length equals 15 residues. V lost 5 bases to trimming and J lost 4 bases; unmatched junction nucleotides: 7. Germline V gene lookup returns CDR1 SGHRS and CDR2 YFSETQ.

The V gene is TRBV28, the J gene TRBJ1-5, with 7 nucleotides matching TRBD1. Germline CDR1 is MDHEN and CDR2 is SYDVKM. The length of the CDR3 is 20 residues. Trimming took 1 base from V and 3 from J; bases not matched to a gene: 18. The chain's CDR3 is CASSLYRLTRDSFTNQPQHF. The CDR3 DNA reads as TGTGCCAGCAGTTTATATCGTTTGACCCGGGACAGCTTCACCAATCAGCCCCAGCATTTT.

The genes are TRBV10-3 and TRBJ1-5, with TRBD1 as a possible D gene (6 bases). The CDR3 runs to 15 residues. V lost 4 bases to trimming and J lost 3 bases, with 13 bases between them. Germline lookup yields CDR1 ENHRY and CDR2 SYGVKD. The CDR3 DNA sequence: TGTGCCATCAGTGTGACAGGTACCTACAATCAGCCCCAGCATTTT. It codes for CAISVTGTYNQPQHF.

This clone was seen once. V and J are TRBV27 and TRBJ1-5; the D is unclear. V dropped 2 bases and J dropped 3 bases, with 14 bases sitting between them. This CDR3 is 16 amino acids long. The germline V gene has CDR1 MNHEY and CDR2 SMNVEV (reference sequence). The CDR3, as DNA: TGTGCCAGCAGTTTACGTCCGCCTTCAGACAATCAGCCCCAGCATTTT. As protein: CASSLRPPSDNQPQHF.